These 9 T cell receptor beta chains share one sample of origin, sequenced in a study of CD8+CD57+ T cells in acquired aplastic anemia. Profiling of TCR beta VDJ combinations and CDR3 sequences used genomic DNA as template. TCRdb independently ran MiXCR on the reads; one entry per CDR3 protein. This table holds 250,000 to 300,000 distinct CDR3 sequences, approximately 56% found once. The sequenced sample was sorted CD4+, CD8+, or CD8+CD57+ T cells (not recorded which) from PBMCs. The receptors come from a human donor with severe aplastic anemia or a healthy control (not recorded which).

The rearrangement joins TRBV12-3 or TRBV12-4 to TRBJ1-5; D gene ambiguous. Trimming took 1 base from V and 2 from J, leaving 12 bases between them. This CDR3 region has 16 residues. For the CDR3, the DNA is TGTGCCAGCAGTTTAGGGCGGCTAGCGGGCAATCAGCCCCAGCATTTT. It encodes CASSLGRLAGNQPQHF.

The chain couples TRBV7-9 to TRBJ1-4; tentatively, D is TRBD1 (5 bases). The CDR3 length is 12 residues. Germline CDR1 and CDR2: SEHNR and FQNEAQ (reference sequence). The CDR3 protein is CATEGVNEKLFF. The CDR3 DNA follows: TGTGCTACTGAAGGGGTTAATGAAAAACTGTTTTTT.

This chain connects TRBV7-6 to TRBJ1-6; TRBD1 agrees at 7 bases. V was clipped by 5 bases and J by 6 bases; unmatched bases: 10. The CDR3 has 16 amino acids. The germline V gene encodes CDR1 SGHVS and CDR2 FNYEAQ. The CDR3 nucleotides are TGTGCCAGCAGCCCAACCCCGGACAGGACTAATTCACCCCTCCACTTT. Protein sequence: CASSPTPDRTNSPLHF.

The V call is TRBV7-9, the J call TRBJ2-3; D is unresolved. Trimming stripped 7 bases from V and 2 bases from J, with 19 bases between. The V gene's germline CDR1 is SEHNR and CDR2 FQNEAQ (reference sequence). The CDR3 length is 16 residues. The CDR3 DNA sequence: TGTGCCAGCACCCCCCCTCGGGCGGAACTCACAGATACGCAGTATTTT. It translates to CASTPPRAELTDTQYF.

This clonotype was seen many times. The chain joins TRBV12-3 or TRBV12-4 to TRBJ1-6, with TRBD1 identical over 7 bases. V shed 5 bases and J 4 bases; nucleotides not matched to a gene: 8. The CDR3 is made up of 16 amino acids. CDR3 amino acids: CASSPHRGLYNSPLHF. In DNA form, the CDR3 reads TGTGCCAGCAGTCCCCACAGGGGACTTTATAATTCACCCCTCCACTTT.

This clonotype has ten or more counts. The genes are TRBV28 and TRBJ2-7; no reliable D call. Germline-derived CDR1 and CDR2 are MDHEN and SYDVKM. CDR3 length: 14 residues. V was cut by 2 bases and J by 3 bases, with 11 bases left in between. The CDR3 nucleotides read TGTGCCAGCAGTTTACGGTCCCCCATCTACGAGCAGTACTTC. Translation: CASSLRSPIYEQYF.

The rearrangement links TRBV6-6 to TRBJ1-2; 7 nucleotides line up with TRBD1. Germline CDR1 reads MNHNY; CDR2 reads SVGAGI (reference sequence). The CDR3 spans 15 residues. V shed 0 bases, J shed 4 bases, and the junction held 5 bases outside the gene matches. The CDR3 DNA reads TGTGCCAGCAGTTACTCTGCAGGGGGGACCTATGGCTACACCTTC. Protein: CASSYSAGGTYGYTF.

This clonotype was counted only a few times. A single base separates this from a much larger clone, so it may be a read error. The rearrangement links TRBV5-1 to TRBJ2-3, with 11 bases matching TRBD2. CDR1 is SGHRS, CDR2 YFSETQ, per germline. This CDR3 has 16 residues. CDR3 sequence (DNA): TGCACCAGCAGCCTGTCACTAGCGGGGGCCACAGATACGCAGTATTTT. Its protein is CTSSLSLAGATDTQYF.

This clonotype has only a few counts. The chain employs TRBV5-1 and TRBJ2-5; D gene unclear. Germline V CDR1 and CDR2: SGHRS, YFSETQ. V shed 1 base and J shed 5 bases, with 9 bases lying between them. There are 13 residues in the CDR3. The CDR3 coding sequence is TGCGCCAGCAGCTTGACTCCCTTGGAGACCCAGTACTTC. Translation gives CASSLTPLETQYF.